This TCR beta chain comes out of a study of shared clonotypes between healthy human individuals. TCRdb keeps only in-frame clones here, not all; method: immunoSEQ multiplex PCR. This repertoire shows fewer than 600,000 clones, about four fifths found once; its top ten account for roughly 13%. This clone has a handful of counts. Germline V gives CDR1 LNHDA, CDR2 SQIVND (reference sequence). V trimming: 4 bases; J trimming: 8 bases; junction bases outside the gene matches: 10. The CDR3 extends over 15 amino acids. The clonotype originates from a woman aged 40 to 49 in good health. Some clones in this sample may be carry-over from other donors' samples. The sample was PBMCs. The chain carries TRBV19 and TRBJ1-2, with TRBD1 matching over 10 bases. In nucleotides, the CDR3 is TGTGCCAGTAGTACCCAGACAGGGGGCCTTGGCGGCTACACCTTC. Protein sequence: CASSTQTGGLGGYTF.